Presented here are 11 T cell receptor beta chains from one specimen sequenced in a study of blood T cell repertoires in COVID-19. Produced via immunoSEQ multiplex PCR; TCRdb's table is partial and in-frame only. The sample yields tens of thousands of clones, approximately 86% seen once. Specimen: peripheral blood. Source of these receptors: a man aged 50 to 60 in a cohort sampled during active COVID-19.

The chain is built from TRBV18 and TRBJ1-2; 10 nucleotides match TRBD1. Germline CDR1 KGHSH, CDR2 LQKENI. This CDR3 region has 15 residues. Trimming took 3 bases from V and 3 from J; bases not matched to a gene: 4. The CDR3 sequence: CASSPSGTGDYGYTF. The CDR3 DNA follows: TGTGCCAGCTCACCGTCCGGGACAGGGGACTATGGCTACACCTTC. The full variable domain, completed using reference TRBV18 and TRBJ1-2, is NAGVMQNPRHLVRRRGQEARLRCSPMKGHSHVYWYRQLPEEGLKFMVYLQKENIIDESGMPKERFSAEFPKEGPSILRIQQVVRGDSAAYFCASSPSGTGDYGYTFGSGTRLTVV.

This chain uses TRBV13 with TRBJ1-1, with a weak D call TRBD1 (5 bases). V gave up 0 bases and J gave up 5 bases, with 10 bases separating them. CDR1 PRHDT and CDR2 FYEKMQ come from the germline V gene (reference sequence). The CDR3 sequence is 14 residues long. The CDR3 loop is CASSLGLKGTEAFF. The CDR3 bases are TGTGCCAGCAGCTTAGGGCTAAAGGGGACTGAAGCTTTCTTT.

The rearrangement uses TRBV6-5 and TRBJ2-3, with D tentatively TRBD1 (6 bases). Trimming stripped 5 bases from V and 4 bases from J, with 13 bases between. The V gene's germline CDR1 is MNHEY and CDR2 SVGAGI. This CDR3 has 14 amino acids. The CDR3 reads CASSPGQGADTQYF. The CDR3 coding sequence is TGTGCCAGCAGTCCGGGACAAGGCGCAGATACGCAGTATTTT.

This chain connects TRBV13 to TRBJ1-1, with TRBD1 identical over 11 bases. CDR3 length: 15 residues. V gave up 5 bases and J gave up 1 base; unmatched junction bases: 3. The germline V gene encodes CDR1 PRHDT and CDR2 FYEKMQ (reference sequence). The CDR3 DNA sequence: TGTGCCAGCAGCGTCGGACAGGGGGCGAACACTGAAGCTTTCTTT. Its translation: CASSVGQGANTEAFF.

This chain uses TRBV4-2 with TRBJ2-3, with D possibly matching TRBD1 (5 bases). Trimming pared 1 base from V and 3 bases from J, leaving 11 bases between. The CDR3 spans 15 residues. CDR1 LGHNA and CDR2 YNFKEQ come from the germline V gene. CDR3 region: CASSQAKGVTDTQYF. The CDR3 DNA is TGTGCCAGCAGCCAAGCTAAAGGGGTGACAGATACGCAGTATTTT.

This clone was counted a few times. Other DNA sequences within the sample encode an identical CDR3. The J gene is TRBJ1-6, the V gene TRBV4-3; 9 nucleotides line up with TRBD1. Germline V gene lookup returns CDR1 LGHNA and CDR2 YSLEER. This CDR3 has 15 residues. The ends lost 0 bases at V and 8 bases at J; junction bases unmatched: 2. The CDR3 DNA sequence: TGCGCCAGCAGCCAAGATAGGACAGGGGATTCACCCCTCCACTTT. This translates into CASSQDRTGDSPLHF.

This clone was counted a few times. J is TRBJ1-6 and V is TRBV2, with 11 positions matching TRBD1. The CDR3 has 16 residues. Germline V gene data show CDR1 as SNHLY and CDR2 as FYNNEI. The junction had 6 bases not matched to a gene; V was cut back by 5 bases and J by 6 bases. The CDR3 protein is CASSQDRGHTNSPLHF. The DNA for the CDR3 is TGTGCCAGCAGTCAGGACAGGGGGCATACTAATTCACCCCTCCACTTT.

This clone came up once. This sequence joins TRBV18 and TRBJ2-3; tentative D call: TRBD1 (5 bases). V was trimmed by 2 bases and J by 0 bases, leaving 9 bases between them. CDR3 length: 15 amino acids. Per the germline V gene, CDR1 is KGHSH and CDR2 is LQKENI. The CDR3 coding sequence is TGTGCCAGCTCACCAGCCAGGGCAAGCACAGATACGCAGTATTTT. This translates into CASSPARASTDTQYF.

The CDR3 loop reads CASSVEDRGANEKLFF. The CDR3 nucleotides read TGTGCCAGCAGCGTAGAAGACAGGGGGGCGAATGAAAAACTGTTTTTT. The rearrangement links TRBV9 to TRBJ1-4; 9 positions agree with TRBD1. Germline V CDR1 and CDR2: SGDLS, YYNGEE. V trimming: 0 bases; J trimming: 5 bases; junction bases outside the gene matches: 5. This CDR3 spans 16 amino acids. Full variable domain (missing parts from reference TRBV9 and TRBJ1-4): DSGVTQTPKHLITATGQRVTLRCSPRSGDLSVYWYQQSLDQGLQFLIQYYNGEERAKGNILERFSAQQFPDLHSELNLSSLELGDSALYFCASSVEDRGANEKLFFGSGTQLSVL.

This clone has only a few counts. This sequence joins TRBV5-6 and TRBJ1-6, with a tentative D call TRBD1 (5 bases). Germline loops: CDR1 SGHDT, CDR2 YYEEEE. Trimming removed 2 bases at V and 2 bases at J, with 11 bases between. The CDR3 consists of 16 residues. The CDR3 nucleotides read TGTGCCAGCAGCTTTATGACAGATACCTATAATTCACCCCTCCACTTT. Its translation: CASSFMTDTYNSPLHF.

The CDR3 DNA follows: TGTGCCAGCAGCCCCATGACAGGCCATCCTCTTTATGGCTACACCTTC. Encoded protein: CASSPMTGHPLYGYTF. The V and J genes are TRBV14 and TRBJ1-2, with D perhaps matching TRBD1 (6 bases). Trimming pared 4 bases from V and 5 bases from J, leaving 20 bases between. Germline CDR1 and CDR2: SGHDN and FVKESK. The CDR3 length is 16 residues.